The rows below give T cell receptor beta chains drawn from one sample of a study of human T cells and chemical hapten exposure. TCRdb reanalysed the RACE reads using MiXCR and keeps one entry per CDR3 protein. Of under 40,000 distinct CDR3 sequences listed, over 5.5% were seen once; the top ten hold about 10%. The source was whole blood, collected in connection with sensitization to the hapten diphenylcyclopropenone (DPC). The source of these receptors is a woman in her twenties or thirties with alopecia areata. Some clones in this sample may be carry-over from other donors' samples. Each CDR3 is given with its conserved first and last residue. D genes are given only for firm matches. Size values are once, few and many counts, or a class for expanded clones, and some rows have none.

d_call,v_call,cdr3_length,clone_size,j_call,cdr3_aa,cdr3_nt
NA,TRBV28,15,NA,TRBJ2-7,CASSLFTLSSYEQYF,TGTGCCAGCAGTTTATTTACTCTCAGCTCCTACGAGCAGTACTTC
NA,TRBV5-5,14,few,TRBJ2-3,CASEGGPGTDTQYF,TGTGCCAGCGAGGGGGGGCCGGGCACAGATACGCAGTATTTT
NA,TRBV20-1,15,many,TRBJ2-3,CSARGWRGSTDTQYF,TGCAGTGCTAGAGGCTGGCGGGGTAGCACAGATACGCAGTATTTT
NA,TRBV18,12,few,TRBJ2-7,CASSLVRGEQYF,TGTGCCAGCTCACTGGTCCGGGGCGAGCAGTACTTC
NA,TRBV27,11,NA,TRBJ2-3,CDSSSTDTQYF,TGTGACAGCAGTTCTACAGATACGCAGTATTTT
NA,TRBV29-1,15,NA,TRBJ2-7,CSVEDGGSLSYEQYF,TGCAGCGTTGAAGACGGGGGCTCCTTATCCTACGAGCAGTACTTC
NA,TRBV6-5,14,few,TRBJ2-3,CASSYGASTDTQYF,TGTGCCAGCAGTTACGGGGCTAGCACAGATACGCAGTATTTT
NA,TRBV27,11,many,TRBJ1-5,CASGGNQPQHF,TGTGCCAGCGGAGGGAATCAGCCCCAGCATTTT
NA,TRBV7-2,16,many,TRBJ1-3,CASSAARDRSGNTIYF,TGTGCCAGCAGCGCCGCCAGGGACCGCTCTGGAAACACCATATATTTT
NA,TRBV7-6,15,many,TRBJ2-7,CASSLGHSVSYEQYF,TGTGCCAGCAGCTTAGGGCACAGCGTCTCCTACGAGCAGTACTTC
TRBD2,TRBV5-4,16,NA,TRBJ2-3,CASSLVGGLAGDTQYF,TGTGCCAGCAGCTTGGTCGGGGGGCTAGCGGGGGATACGCAGTATTTT
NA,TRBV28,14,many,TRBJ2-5,CASSTTSPGIGQYF,TGTGCCAGCAGTACGACTTCTCCGGGAATTGGCCAGTACTTC
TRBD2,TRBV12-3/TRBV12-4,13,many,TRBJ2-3,CASNSGLAPPQYF,TGTGCCAGCAACTCCGGACTAGCCCCACCGCAGTATTTT
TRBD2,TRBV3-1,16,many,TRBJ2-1,CASSHYLAGGFNEQFF,TGTGCCAGCAGTCATTACCTAGCGGGGGGGTTTAATGAGCAGTTCTTC
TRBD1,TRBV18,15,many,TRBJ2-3,CASSRGQGNTDTQYF,TGTGCCAGCTCACGAGGACAGGGTAACACAGATACGCAGTATTTT
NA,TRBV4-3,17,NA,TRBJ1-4,CASSQSVYSSTNEKLFF,TGCGCCAGCAGCCAATCGGTTTACAGTTCAACTAATGAAAAACTGTTTTTT
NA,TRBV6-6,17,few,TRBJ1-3,CASSDWGRSSSGNTIYF,TGTGCCAGCAGTGATTGGGGCAGGTCCTCCTCTGGAAACACCATATATTTT
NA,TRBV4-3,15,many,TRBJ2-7,CASSQGSSGTYEQYF,TGCGCCAGCAGCCAAGGGTCTTCAGGTACCTACGAGCAGTACTTC
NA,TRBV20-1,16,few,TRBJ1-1,CSARDFSPTFNTEAFF,TGCAGTGCTAGAGATTTCAGCCCCACTTTTAACACTGAAGCTTTCTTT
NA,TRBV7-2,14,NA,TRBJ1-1,CASSLEAAYTEAFF,TGTGCCAGCAGCTTAGAGGCAGCTTACACTGAAGCTTTCTTT
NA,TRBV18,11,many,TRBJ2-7,CASSPEWDLYF,TGTGCCAGCTCACCAGAATGGGACCTATACTTC
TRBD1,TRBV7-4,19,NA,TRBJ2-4,CASSLSPGTGSGAKNIQYF,TGTGCCAGCAGCCTCAGTCCCGGGACAGGGAGTGGGGCCAAAAACATTCAGTACTTC
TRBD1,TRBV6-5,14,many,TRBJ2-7,CASSSRDSSYEQYF,TGTGCCAGCAGTTCCCGGGACAGCTCCTACGAGCAGTACTTC